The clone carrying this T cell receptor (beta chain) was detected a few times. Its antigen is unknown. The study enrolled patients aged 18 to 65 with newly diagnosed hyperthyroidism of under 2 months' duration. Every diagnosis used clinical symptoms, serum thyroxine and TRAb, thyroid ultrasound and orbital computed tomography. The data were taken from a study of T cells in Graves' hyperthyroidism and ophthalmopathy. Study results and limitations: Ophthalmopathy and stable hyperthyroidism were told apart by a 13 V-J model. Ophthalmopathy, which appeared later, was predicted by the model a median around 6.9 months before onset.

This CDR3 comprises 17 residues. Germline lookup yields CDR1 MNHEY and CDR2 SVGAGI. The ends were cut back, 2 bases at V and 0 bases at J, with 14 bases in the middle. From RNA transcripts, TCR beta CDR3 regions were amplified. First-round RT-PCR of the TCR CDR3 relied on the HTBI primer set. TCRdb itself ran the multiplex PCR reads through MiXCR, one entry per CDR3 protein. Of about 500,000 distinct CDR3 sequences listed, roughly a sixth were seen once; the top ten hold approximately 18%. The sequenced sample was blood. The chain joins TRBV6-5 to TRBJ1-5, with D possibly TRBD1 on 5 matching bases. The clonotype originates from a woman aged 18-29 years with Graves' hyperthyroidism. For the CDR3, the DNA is TGTGCCAGCAGTTACACAGCCGGGACCTATAGCAATCAGCCCCAGCATTTT. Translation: CASSYTAGTYSNQPQHF.